Listed here are 3 T cell receptor beta chains from one sample, sequenced in a study of shared clonotypes between healthy human individuals. Generated by immunoSEQ multiplex PCR, the TCRdb table keeps only in-frame clones and is missing some. The table has about 2.3 million clones, about nine tenths seen once; the top ten hold about 0.41%. The sample taken for sequencing was naive CD4+ T cells from PBMCs. Described subset: CD45RA+ positively selected. Every receptor here comes from a man younger than 30 in good health. Some clones in this sample may be carry-over from other donors' samples.

The chain employs TRBV9 and TRBJ2-7, with 7 positions matching TRBD2. The CDR3 length is 18 residues. V lost 3 bases, J lost 0 bases, and 15 bases stayed unmatched. From germline, CDR1 is SGDLS and CDR2 YYNGEE. The CDR3: CASSGGFGMGGNSYEQYF. DNA of the CDR3: TGTGCCAGCAGCGGAGGGTTCGGTATGGGGGGGAACTCCTACGAGCAGTACTTC.

This chain uses TRBV29-1 with TRBJ2-2; 8 bases are a match to TRBD2. Germline CDR1 is SQVTM and CDR2 is ANQGSEA. This CDR3 has 15 residues. Trimming took 6 bases from V and 3 from J; bases not matched to a gene: 9. This CDR3 reads CSVGKSGSDTGELFF. In DNA, the CDR3 is TGCAGCGTGGGTAAAAGCGGGAGTGACACCGGGGAGCTGTTTTTT.

The chain combines TRBV5-6 with TRBJ2-5; TRBD2 might be the D (7 bases). V was cut by 4 bases and J by 5 bases, with 21 bases left in between. This CDR3 region has 16 residues. Germline loops: CDR1 SGHDT, CDR2 YYEEEE. The DNA of the CDR3 is TGTGCCAGCAGCGCAGAGGGGGAGGGCCCTCAGGAGACCCAGTACTTC. Translated, it gives CASSAEGEGPQETQYF.